This is a list of T cell receptor beta chains from one sample in a study of blood T cell repertoires in COVID-19. Generated by immunoSEQ multiplex PCR, the TCRdb table keeps only in-frame clones and is missing some. This sample has about 86,000 clones; 85% to 90% occur once, and the top ten carry 0.95% to 1.5%. The source material was PBMCs or T cells enriched from blood (not recorded which). These receptor sequences come from a woman in her 50s with acute COVID-19. The CDR3 runs from the conserved cysteine through the conserved F or W. The D gene is left open where the match is weak. A row's size may be missing; if present it is once, few, many or a size class.

d_call: .
clone_size: few
cdr3_length: 13
v_call: TRBV2
j_call: TRBJ2-1
cdr3_aa: CASSDPVGTQEFF
cdr3_nt: TGTGCCAGCAGTGACCCGGTCGGGACTCAGGAGTTCTTC

d_call: TRBD2
clone_size: once
cdr3_length: 17
v_call: TRBV5-4
j_call: TRBJ2-5
cdr3_aa: CASSTGLAGGDGETQYF
cdr3_nt: TGTGCCAGCAGCACCGGACTAGCGGGAGGAGACGGAGAGACCCAGTACTTC

d_call: .
clone_size: .
cdr3_length: 17
v_call: TRBV7-2
j_call: TRBJ1-4
cdr3_aa: CASSVLGGGKEFEKLFF
cdr3_nt: TGTGCCAGCAGCGTACTGGGAGGGGGAAAAGAATTTGAAAAACTGTTTTTT

d_call: TRBD1
clone_size: .
cdr3_length: 17
v_call: TRBV3-1/TRBV3-2
j_call: TRBJ1-1
cdr3_aa: CASSQVFRTGGAREAFF
cdr3_nt: TGTGCCAGCAGCCAAGTTTTTCGGACAGGGGGCGCCCGTGAAGCTTTCTTT

d_call: TRBD1
clone_size: few
cdr3_length: 17
v_call: TRBV2
j_call: TRBJ2-7
cdr3_aa: CASSERGQGAISYEQYF
cdr3_nt: TGTGCCAGCAGTGAACGGGGACAGGGGGCAATATCCTACGAGCAGTACTTC

d_call: TRBD1
clone_size: .
cdr3_length: 14
v_call: TRBV2
j_call: TRBJ1-2
cdr3_aa: CASSTRQGNYGYTF
cdr3_nt: TGTGCCAGCAGTACCAGACAGGGGAACTATGGCTACACCTTC

d_call: TRBD1
clone_size: .
cdr3_length: 16
v_call: TRBV11-2
j_call: TRBJ1-4
cdr3_aa: CASSLRDSATNEKLFF
cdr3_nt: TGTGCCAGCAGCCTACGGGACAGCGCAACTAATGAAAAACTGTTTTTT

d_call: TRBD1
clone_size: .
cdr3_length: 17
v_call: TRBV5-5
j_call: TRBJ1-5
cdr3_aa: CASSRVTGGGSNQPQHF
cdr3_nt: TGTGCCAGCAGCCGCGTTACAGGGGGCGGTAGCAATCAGCCCCAGCATTTT

d_call: .
clone_size: .
cdr3_length: 17
v_call: TRBV2
j_call: TRBJ1-3
cdr3_aa: CASSPRHGDTSGNTIYF
cdr3_nt: TGTGCCAGCAGTCCACGACATGGGGACACCTCTGGAAACACCATATATTTT

d_call: .
clone_size: once
cdr3_length: 18
v_call: TRBV12-1
j_call: TRBJ2-3
cdr3_aa: CASSAPLETRSKTDTQYF
cdr3_nt: TGTGCCAGCAGCGCTCCCTTGGAGACTCGATCAAAGACAGATACGCAGTATTTT

d_call: .
clone_size: .
cdr3_length: 16
v_call: TRBV7-3
j_call: TRBJ2-2
cdr3_aa: CASSITGTPNTGELFF
cdr3_nt: TGTGCCAGCAGCATTACCGGGACACCGAACACCGGGGAGCTGTTTTTT

d_call: TRBD2
clone_size: .
cdr3_length: 16
v_call: TRBV4-2
j_call: TRBJ2-7
cdr3_aa: CASSREASGLGGEQYF
cdr3_nt: TGTGCCAGCAGCCGCGAAGCTAGCGGGCTCGGCGGGGAGCAGTACTTC

d_call: TRBD1
clone_size: .
cdr3_length: 14
v_call: TRBV24-1
j_call: TRBJ1-1
cdr3_aa: CATSAGQENTEAFF
cdr3_nt: TGTGCCACCAGTGCTGGACAGGAAAACACTGAAGCTTTCTTT

d_call: TRBD1
clone_size: .
cdr3_length: 16
v_call: TRBV7-2
j_call: TRBJ2-5
cdr3_aa: CASSLSSGTAQETQYF
cdr3_nt: TGTGCCAGCAGCTTAAGCTCCGGGACAGCCCAAGAGACCCAGTACTTC

d_call: TRBD1
clone_size: .
cdr3_length: 14
v_call: TRBV27
j_call: TRBJ1-4
cdr3_aa: CASSSGQFNEKLFF
cdr3_nt: TGTGCCAGCAGTTCGGGACAGTTTAATGAAAAACTGTTTTTT

d_call: TRBD1
clone_size: .
cdr3_length: 13
v_call: TRBV7-2
j_call: TRBJ1-1
cdr3_aa: CATTGAKNTEAFF
cdr3_nt: TGTGCCACCACAGGGGCGAAGAACACTGAAGCTTTCTTT

d_call: .
clone_size: .
cdr3_length: 14
v_call: TRBV7-2
j_call: TRBJ2-3
cdr3_aa: CASSLNRGTDTQYF
cdr3_nt: TGTGCCAGCAGCTTAAATCGGGGAACAGATACGCAGTATTTT

d_call: TRBD1
clone_size: .
cdr3_length: 16
v_call: TRBV7-9
j_call: TRBJ1-1
cdr3_aa: CASSLRWTGVRAEAFF
cdr3_nt: TGTGCCAGCAGCTTACGATGGACAGGGGTAAGGGCTGAAGCTTTCTTT

d_call: TRBD1
clone_size: .
cdr3_length: 13
v_call: TRBV6-5
j_call: TRBJ2-7
cdr3_aa: CASRGTVSYEQYF
cdr3_nt: TGTGCCAGCAGGGGGACAGTCTCCTACGAGCAGTACTTC

d_call: .
clone_size: .
cdr3_length: 14
v_call: TRBV9
j_call: TRBJ1-6
cdr3_aa: CASSVGGRGSPLHF
cdr3_nt: TGTGCCAGCAGCGTAGGGGGCAGGGGATCACCCCTCCACTTT

d_call: TRBD1
clone_size: .
cdr3_length: 16
v_call: TRBV19
j_call: TRBJ2-7
cdr3_aa: CASSMGGQGGDYEQYF
cdr3_nt: TGTGCCAGTAGTATGGGCGGACAGGGAGGTGACTACGAGCAGTACTTC

d_call: TRBD2
clone_size: .
cdr3_length: 16
v_call: TRBV5-1
j_call: TRBJ2-1
cdr3_aa: CASSLEGAGGWNEQFF
cdr3_nt: TGCGCCAGCAGCTTGGAGGGCGCGGGGGGTTGGAATGAGCAGTTCTTC

d_call: TRBD2
clone_size: .
cdr3_length: 15
v_call: TRBV9
j_call: TRBJ2-1
cdr3_aa: CASSGRTSGFVEQFF
cdr3_nt: TGTGCCAGCAGCGGAAGGACTAGCGGGTTCGTTGAGCAGTTCTTC

d_call: TRBD1
clone_size: .
cdr3_length: 14
v_call: TRBV11-2
j_call: TRBJ1-1
cdr3_aa: CASSFGQGAMGAFF
cdr3_nt: TGTGCCAGCAGCTTCGGACAGGGGGCAATGGGAGCTTTCTTT

d_call: .
clone_size: .
cdr3_length: 15
v_call: TRBV2
j_call: TRBJ1-5
cdr3_aa: CASCRGGGSNQPQHF
cdr3_nt: TGTGCCAGCTGCCGGGGAGGGGGAAGCAATCAGCCCCAGCATTTT

d_call: .
clone_size: .
cdr3_length: 12
v_call: TRBV5-1
j_call: TRBJ1-1
cdr3_aa: CASSPAGAEAFF
cdr3_nt: TGCGCCAGCAGCCCAGCAGGGGCTGAAGCTTTCTTT

d_call: .
clone_size: .
cdr3_length: 14
v_call: TRBV3-1/TRBV3-2
j_call: TRBJ1-6
cdr3_aa: CASSPTEYNSPLHF
cdr3_nt: TGTGCCAGCAGCCCGACAGAATATAATTCACCCCTCCACTTT

d_call: .
clone_size: .
cdr3_length: 15
v_call: TRBV7-2
j_call: TRBJ2-1
cdr3_aa: CASSLRGSSYNEQFF
cdr3_nt: TGTGCCAGCAGCCTGAGAGGGAGCTCCTACAATGAGCAGTTCTTC

d_call: .
clone_size: .
cdr3_length: 13
v_call: TRBV6-5
j_call: TRBJ1-2
cdr3_aa: CASSSGGVRGYTF
cdr3_nt: TGTGCCAGCAGTTCGGGAGGGGTTCGTGGCTACACCTTC

d_call: TRBD1
clone_size: .
cdr3_length: 15
v_call: TRBV3-1/TRBV3-2
j_call: TRBJ1-1
cdr3_aa: CASSLTGWVRTEAFF
cdr3_nt: TGTGCCAGCAGTTTGACAGGGTGGGTTCGCACTGAAGCTTTCTTT

d_call: TRBD1
clone_size: once
cdr3_length: 16
v_call: TRBV5-6
j_call: TRBJ1-5
cdr3_aa: CASSLVSGGDNQPQHF
cdr3_nt: TGTGCCAGCAGCTTGGTGTCAGGGGGCGACAATCAGCCCCAGCATTTT

d_call: .
clone_size: .
cdr3_length: 16
v_call: TRBV3-1/TRBV3-2
j_call: TRBJ1-5
cdr3_aa: CASSQSHDTSNQPQHF
cdr3_nt: TGTGCCAGCAGCCAATCTCATGACACTAGCAATCAGCCCCAGCATTTT

d_call: .
clone_size: once
cdr3_length: 15
v_call: TRBV19
j_call: TRBJ1-2
cdr3_aa: CASSISWGPNYGYTF
cdr3_nt: TGTGCCAGTAGTATTTCATGGGGCCCTAACTATGGCTACACCTTC

d_call: TRBD1
clone_size: few
cdr3_length: 14
v_call: TRBV6-5
j_call: TRBJ1-2
cdr3_aa: CASSKDRGRDGYTF
cdr3_nt: TGTGCCAGCAGCAAAGACAGGGGGCGCGATGGCTACACCTTC

d_call: TRBD2
clone_size: .
cdr3_length: 15
v_call: TRBV7-2
j_call: TRBJ2-1
cdr3_aa: CASRPPGLAQNEQFF
cdr3_nt: TGTGCCAGCAGACCCCCGGGACTAGCTCAAAATGAGCAGTTCTTC

d_call: TRBD1
clone_size: .
cdr3_length: 14
v_call: TRBV6-2/TRBV6-3
j_call: TRBJ1-1
cdr3_aa: CASSPDRGNTEAFF
cdr3_nt: TGTGCCAGCAGCCCCGACAGGGGGAACACTGAAGCTTTCTTT

d_call: TRBD2
clone_size: .
cdr3_length: 14
v_call: TRBV15
j_call: TRBJ2-3
cdr3_aa: CATSRDAGGDTQYF
cdr3_nt: TGTGCCACCAGCAGAGATGCGGGAGGGGATACGCAGTATTTT